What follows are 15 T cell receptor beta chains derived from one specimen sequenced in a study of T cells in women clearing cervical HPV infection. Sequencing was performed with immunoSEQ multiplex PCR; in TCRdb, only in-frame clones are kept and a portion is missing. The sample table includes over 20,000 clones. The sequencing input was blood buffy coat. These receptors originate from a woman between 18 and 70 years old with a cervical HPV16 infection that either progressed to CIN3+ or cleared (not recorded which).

The sequenced part of the CDR3 DNA is TGCGCCAGCCGTATGAGGGGCCGGACTGAA. It codes for CASRMRGRTE. The entire CDR3 protein reads CASRMRGRTEAFF. The rearrangement uses TRBV5-1 and TRBJ1-1, with D tentatively TRBD1 (5 bases). The CDR3 is cut off 3 residues early in the read; its end comes from the germline J gene. Germline CDR1 reads SGHRS; CDR2 reads YFSETQ. The CDR3 totals 13 residues. V shed 7 bases and J shed 5 bases, with 15 bases lying between them.

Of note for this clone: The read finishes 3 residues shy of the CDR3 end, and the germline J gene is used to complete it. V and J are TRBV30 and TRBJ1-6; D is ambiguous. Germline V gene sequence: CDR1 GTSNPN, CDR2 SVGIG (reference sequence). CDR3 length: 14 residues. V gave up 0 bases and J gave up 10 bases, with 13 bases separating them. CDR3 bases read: TGTGCCTGGAGTGTAGGCGGGGTCGGGTCACCC. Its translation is CAWSVGGVGSP. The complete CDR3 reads CAWSVGGVGSPLHF.

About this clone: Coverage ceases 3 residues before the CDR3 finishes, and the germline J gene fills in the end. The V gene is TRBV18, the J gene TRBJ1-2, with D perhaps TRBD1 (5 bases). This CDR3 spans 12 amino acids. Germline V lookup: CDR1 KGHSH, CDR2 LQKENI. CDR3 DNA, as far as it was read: TGTGCCAGCCAAGGGGACTCTCTAGGC. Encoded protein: CASQGDSLG. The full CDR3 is CASQGDSLGYTF.

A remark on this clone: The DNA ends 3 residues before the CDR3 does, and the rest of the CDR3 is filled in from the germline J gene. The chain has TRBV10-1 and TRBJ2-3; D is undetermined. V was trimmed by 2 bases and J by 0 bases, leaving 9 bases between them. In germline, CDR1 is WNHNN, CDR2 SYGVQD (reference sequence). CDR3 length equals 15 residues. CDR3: CASSENFASTDTQYF. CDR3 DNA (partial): TGCGCCAGCAGTGAGAACTTCGCTAGCACAGATACG.

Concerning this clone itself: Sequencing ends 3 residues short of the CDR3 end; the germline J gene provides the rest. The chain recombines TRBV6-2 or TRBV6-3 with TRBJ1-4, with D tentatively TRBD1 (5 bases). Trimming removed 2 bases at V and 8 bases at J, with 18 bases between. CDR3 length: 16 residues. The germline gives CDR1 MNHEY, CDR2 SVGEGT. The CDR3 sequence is CASSYRGSGYGEKLFF. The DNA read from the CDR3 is TGTGCCAGCAGTTACAGGGGATCTGGATATGGAGAAAAA.

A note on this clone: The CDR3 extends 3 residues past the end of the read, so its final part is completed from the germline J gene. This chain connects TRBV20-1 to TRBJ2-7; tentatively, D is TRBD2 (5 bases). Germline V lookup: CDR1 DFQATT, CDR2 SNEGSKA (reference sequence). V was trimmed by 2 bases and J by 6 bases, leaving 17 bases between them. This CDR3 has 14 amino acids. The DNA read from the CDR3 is TGCAGTGCTAGAACGGGGATAACGTTTGGCGAG. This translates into CSARTGITFGE. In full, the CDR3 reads CSARTGITFGEQYF.

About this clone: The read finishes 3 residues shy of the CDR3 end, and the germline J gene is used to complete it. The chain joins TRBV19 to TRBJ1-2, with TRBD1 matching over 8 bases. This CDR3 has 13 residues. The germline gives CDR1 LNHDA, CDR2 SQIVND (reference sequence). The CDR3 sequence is CASSIQGAHGYTF. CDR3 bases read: TGTGCCAGTAGTATACAGGGGGCGCACGGC.

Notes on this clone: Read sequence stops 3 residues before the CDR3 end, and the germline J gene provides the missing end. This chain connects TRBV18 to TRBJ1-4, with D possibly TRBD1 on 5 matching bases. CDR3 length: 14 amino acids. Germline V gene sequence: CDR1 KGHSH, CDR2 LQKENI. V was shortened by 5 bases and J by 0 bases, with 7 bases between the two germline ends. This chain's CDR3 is CASSATATNEKLFF. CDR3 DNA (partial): TGTGCCAGCTCAGCGACAGCAACTAATGAAAAA.

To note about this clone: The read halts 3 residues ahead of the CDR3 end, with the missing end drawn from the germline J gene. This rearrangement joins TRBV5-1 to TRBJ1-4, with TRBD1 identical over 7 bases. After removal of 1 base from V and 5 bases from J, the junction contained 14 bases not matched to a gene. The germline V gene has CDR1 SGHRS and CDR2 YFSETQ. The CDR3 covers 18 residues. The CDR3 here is CASSLKSTRGGSNEKLFF. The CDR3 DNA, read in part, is TGCGCCAGCAGCTTGAAGAGCACGAGAGGGGGCTCAAATGAAAAA.

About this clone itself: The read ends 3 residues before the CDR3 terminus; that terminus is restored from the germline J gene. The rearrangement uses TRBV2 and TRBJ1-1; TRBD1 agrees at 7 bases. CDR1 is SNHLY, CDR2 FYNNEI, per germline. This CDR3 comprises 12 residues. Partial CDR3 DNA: TGTGCCCCCCAGCAGTACGAGGACAGG. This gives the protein CAPQQYEDR. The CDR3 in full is CAPQQYEDRAFF.

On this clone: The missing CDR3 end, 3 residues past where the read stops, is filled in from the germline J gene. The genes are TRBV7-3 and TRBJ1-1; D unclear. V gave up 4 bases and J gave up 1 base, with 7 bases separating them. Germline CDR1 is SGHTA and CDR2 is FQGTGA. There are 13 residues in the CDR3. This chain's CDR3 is CASSSRQNTEAFF. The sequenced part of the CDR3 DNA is TGTGCCAGCAGCTCCAGACAGAACACTGAA.

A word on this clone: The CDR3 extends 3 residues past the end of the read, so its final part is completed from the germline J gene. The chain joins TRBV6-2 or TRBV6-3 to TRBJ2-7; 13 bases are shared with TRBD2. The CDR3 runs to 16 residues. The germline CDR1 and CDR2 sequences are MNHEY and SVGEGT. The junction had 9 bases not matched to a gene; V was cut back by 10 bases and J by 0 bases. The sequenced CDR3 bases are TGTGCCATACGGACTAGCGGGGGCCCCAGCTCCTACGAG. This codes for CAIRTSGGPSSYE. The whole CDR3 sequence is CAIRTSGGPSSYEQYF.

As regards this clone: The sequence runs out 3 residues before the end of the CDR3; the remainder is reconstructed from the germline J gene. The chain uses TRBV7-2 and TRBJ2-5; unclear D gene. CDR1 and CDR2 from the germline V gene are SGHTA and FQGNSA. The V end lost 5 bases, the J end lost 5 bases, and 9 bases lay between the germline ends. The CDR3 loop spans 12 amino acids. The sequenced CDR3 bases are TGTGCCAGCAGCCTCAGAAGGGAGACC. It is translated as CASSLRRET. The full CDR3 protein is CASSLRRETQYF.

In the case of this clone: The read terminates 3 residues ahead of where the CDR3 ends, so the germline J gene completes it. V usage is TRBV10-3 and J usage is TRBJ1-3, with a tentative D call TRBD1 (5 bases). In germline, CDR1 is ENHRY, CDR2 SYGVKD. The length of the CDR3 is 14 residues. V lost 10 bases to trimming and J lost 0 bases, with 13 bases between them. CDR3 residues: CASGGRTSGNTIYF. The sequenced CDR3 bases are TGTGCCAGCGGGGGACGGACCTCTGGAAACACC.

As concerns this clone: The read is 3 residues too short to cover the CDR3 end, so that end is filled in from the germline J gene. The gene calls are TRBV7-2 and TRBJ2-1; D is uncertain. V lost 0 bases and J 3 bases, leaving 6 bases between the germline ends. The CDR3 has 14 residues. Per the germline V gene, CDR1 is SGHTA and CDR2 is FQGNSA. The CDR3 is CASSLAGRYNEQFF. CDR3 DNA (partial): TGTGCCAGCAGCTTAGCAGGCCGCTACAATGAG.